The TCR beta chain described here comes from a study of patients and donors after allogeneic stem cell transplantation. MiXCR, applied by TCRdb to the RT-PCR reads, yields one record per CDR3 protein. The sample holds approximately 200,000 distinct CDR3 sequences, 13% to 15% seen once. The CDR3 has 15 residues. V was trimmed by 1 base and J by 0 bases, leaving 9 bases between them. Germline V lookup: CDR1 SGHDN, CDR2 FVKESK. The receptor comes from a human donor who was either an allogeneic HSCT recipient or a stem cell or donor lymphocyte infusion donor (not recorded which). It is not recorded whose cells these are; they may come from a transplant donor. The chain carries TRBV14 and TRBJ1-1; no reliable D call. The sequenced sample consisted of blood, either unsorted or a sorted T cell fraction (not recorded which). The CDR3, as DNA: TGTGCCAGCAGCCAAGGCCTAATAATGAACACTGAAGCTTTCTTT. Amino acid sequence: CASSQGLIMNTEAFF.